The 24 T cell receptor beta chains presented below share a single source sample, sequenced in a study of blood T cell repertoires in COVID-19. Using immunoSEQ multiplex PCR, the repertoire was profiled, and TCRdb retains in-frame clones only, with some absent. This table holds about 400,000 clones, nearly 90% found once. Sequenced sample: PBMCs or T cells enriched from blood (not recorded which). Receptors originate from a woman aged 18-29 years with acute COVID-19.

This clone was picked up a small number of times. This chain uses TRBV13 with TRBJ1-6; 8 bases line up with TRBD1. Germline V CDR1 and CDR2: PRHDT, FYEKMQ (reference sequence). Trimming took 5 bases from V and 4 from J; bases not matched to a gene: 10. CDR3 length: 17 amino acids. CDR3 nucleotide sequence: TGTGCCAGCAGCCCCCAGGACAGGGTCCTTTATAATTCACCCCTCCACTTT. Its translation is CASSPQDRVLYNSPLHF.

The chain has TRBV27 and TRBJ1-3; D uncertain. The V end lost 2 bases, the J end lost 4 bases, and 6 bases lay between the germline ends. This CDR3 is built from 13 residues. CDR1 and CDR2 from the germline V gene are MNHEY and SMNVEV (reference sequence). The CDR3: CASSLNTGNTIYF. CDR3 bases: TGTGCCAGCAGTTTAAACACCGGAAACACCATATATTTT.

The chain couples TRBV6-4 to TRBJ1-1, with D perhaps TRBD1 (6 bases). The CDR3 is 14 residues long. Germline-derived CDR1 and CDR2 are MRHNA and SNTAGT. Trimming shortened V by 6 bases and J by 1 base, and 12 bases separated the two germline ends. CDR3 DNA sequence: TGTGCCAGCAGGCCGGGACAACCGAACACTGAAGCTTTCTTT. Translation gives CASRPGQPNTEAFF.

The chain links TRBV27 to TRBJ2-7; TRBD2 matches at 11 bases. The germline gives CDR1 MNHEY, CDR2 SMNVEV (reference sequence). Trimming took 7 bases from V and 4 from J; bases not matched to a gene: 12. This CDR3 is 16 amino acids long. CDR3 amino acids: CASIMTSGAPGYEQYF. CDR3 bases: TGTGCCAGCATCATGACTAGCGGGGCCCCGGGGTACGAGCAGTACTTC.

This rearrangement joins TRBV3-1 (or the pseudogene TRBV3-2) to TRBJ1-2; the match to TRBD1 covers 10 bases. CDR3 length: 15 amino acids. Germline V CDR1 and CDR2: LGHDT, YNNKEL (reference sequence). The trim removed 1 base at V and 6 bases at J, leaving 5 bases unmatched. In nucleotides, the CDR3 is TGTGCCAGCAGCCAAGGGGGAGACAGGGGGCATGGCTACACCTTC. Protein: CASSQGGDRGHGYTF.

This clone was counted a single time. The same CDR3 arises from other DNA sequences in this sample as well. The chain carries TRBV5-1 and TRBJ2-7, with 8 positions matching TRBD2. J was trimmed by 2 bases and V by 1 base; bases with no gene match: 2. There are 14 residues in the CDR3. Per germline, CDR1 SGHRS and CDR2 YFSETQ. The CDR3 DNA follows: TGCGCCAGCAGCTTGTCGGGGGGGCCCTACGAGCAGTACTTC. Amino acids: CASSLSGGPYEQYF.

This rearrangement joins TRBV6-2 or TRBV6-3 to TRBJ1-1; D is unclear. Trimming left V 6 bases short and J 11 bases short, with 16 bases between. Germline CDR1 MNHEY, CDR2 SVGEGT. This CDR3 is built from 12 residues. The CDR3 here is CASSHDYRGAFF. The CDR3, as DNA: TGTGCCAGCAGCCATGACTACAGAGGGGCTTTCTTT.

The V call is TRBV5-6, the J call TRBJ2-7; D perhaps matches TRBD2 (5 bases). This CDR3 has 14 amino acids. V lost 0 bases and J lost 7, with 14 bases in between. CDR1 and CDR2 from the germline V gene are SGHDT and YYEEEE. The CDR3 bases are TGTGCCAGCAGCTTGGAGTTTCGGACGGGGGAGCAGTACTTC. This encodes CASSLEFRTGEQYF.

As DNA, the CDR3 is TGTGCCAGTAGCCTAAACTATGGTTACTATGGCTACACCTTC. Its translation: CASSLNYGYYGYTF. The chain is built from TRBV19 and TRBJ1-2; unclear D gene. Germline assignment: CDR1 LNHDA and CDR2 SQIVND (reference sequence). This CDR3 region has 14 residues. V was clipped by 6 bases and J by 3 bases, with 14 bases between them.

V usage is TRBV3-1 (or the pseudogene TRBV3-2) and J usage is TRBJ2-7, with a tentative D call TRBD2 (6 bases). The ends were cut back, 5 bases at V and 3 bases at J, with 17 bases in the middle. The germline V gene has CDR1 LGHDT and CDR2 YNNKEL (reference sequence). The CDR3 covers 15 residues. The CDR3 protein is CASSFRLDPYYEQYF. The CDR3 DNA reads TGTGCCAGCAGCTTTAGACTAGACCCATACTACGAGCAGTACTTC.

The genes are TRBV5-1 and TRBJ2-7; D is perhaps TRBD1 (5 bases). Germline V gene data show CDR1 as SGHRS and CDR2 as YFSETQ. The V gene lost 0 bases and the J gene lost 5 bases, with 12 bases spanning the gap. The CDR3 has 14 amino acids. The CDR3 is CASSLAAGIHEQYF. CDR3 nucleotides: TGCGCCAGCAGCTTGGCGGCAGGGATCCACGAGCAGTACTTC.

V and J are TRBV27 and TRBJ1-1, with 7 bases identical to TRBD1. CDR3 length: 14 amino acids. The V segment lost 6 bases and the J segment 1 base; nucleotides outside the gene matches: 5. Germline lookup yields CDR1 MNHEY and CDR2 SMNVEV (reference sequence). CDR3 region: CASSWGQTNTEAFF. The CDR3 DNA sequence: TGTGCCAGCAGCTGGGGACAGACGAACACTGAAGCTTTCTTT.

CDR3 protein: CASSLPRGGRAKNIQYF. In nucleotides, the CDR3 is TGTGCCAGCAGCTTACCCAGGGGAGGGAGAGCCAAAAACATTCAGTACTTC. The rearrangement joins TRBV11-2 to TRBJ2-4; tentatively, D is TRBD2 (7 bases). In germline, CDR1 is SGHAT, CDR2 FQNNGV. The CDR3 runs to 17 residues. Trimming took off 2 bases at V and 0 bases at J, with 14 bases between the two ends.

There are a few counts of this clone. The V and J genes are TRBV5-1 and TRBJ1-2; 7 bases map to TRBD1. With V trimmed by 4 bases and J by 3 bases, 3 bases remained unmatched. Germline V lookup: CDR1 SGHRS, CDR2 YFSETQ. CDR3 length: 13 residues. The chain's CDR3 is CASSRDSYYGYTF. The DNA of the CDR3 is TGCGCCAGCAGCCGGGACAGTTACTATGGCTACACCTTC.

The gene calls are TRBV9 and TRBJ2-1; a possible D gene is TRBD2 (6 bases). The CDR3 sequence is 15 residues long. Germline V gene sequence: CDR1 SGDLS, CDR2 YYNGEE. The ends were cut back, 4 bases at V and 8 bases at J, with 19 bases in the middle. CDR3 residues: CASSPPGTPLDEQFF. The CDR3 coding sequence is TGTGCCAGCAGCCCCCCCGGGACTCCTCTGGATGAGCAGTTCTTC.

The chain is built from TRBV2 and TRBJ2-3, with D maybe TRBD2 (5 bases). Trimming removed 7 bases at V and 0 bases at J, with 26 bases between. Per germline, CDR1 SNHLY and CDR2 FYNNEI. This CDR3 region has 19 residues. The CDR3 here is CASTELPAPPAESTDTQYF. The DNA of the CDR3 is TGTGCCAGCACCGAACTGCCGGCCCCCCCAGCGGAGAGCACAGATACGCAGTATTTT.

In its sample, this clone was seen once. The CDR3 region is CASRLDTGSGNTIYF. CDR3 DNA: TGTGCCAGTAGGTTGGACACGGGCTCTGGAAACACCATATATTTT. This sequence joins TRBV19 and TRBJ1-3, with a tentative D call TRBD1 (5 bases). The CDR3 loop spans 15 amino acids. Trimming pared 6 bases from V and 0 bases from J, leaving 12 bases between. Germline V gene data show CDR1 as LNHDA and CDR2 as SQIVND (reference sequence).

The chain couples TRBV14 to TRBJ1-5, with D unresolved. The CDR3 totals 13 residues. CDR1 is SGHDN and CDR2 is FVKESK in the germline V gene. V gave up 4 bases and J gave up 2 bases, with 6 bases separating them. DNA for the CDR3: TGTGCCAGCAGCCCGGGAGGCAATCAGCCCCAGCATTTT. Residues: CASSPGGNQPQHF.

This chain joins TRBV9 and TRBJ1-5; D may be TRBD1 (6 bases). The CDR3 extends over 13 amino acids. The germline V and J ends were trimmed by 4 bases and 6 bases, with 11 bases remaining between them. Germline lookup yields CDR1 SGDLS and CDR2 YYNGEE. The CDR3 DNA reads TGTGCCAGCAGCCCAGGGGTGGGTCAGCCCCAGCATTTT. Protein product: CASSPGVGQPQHF.

The chain employs TRBV29-1 and TRBJ1-4, with 9 bases aligning to TRBD1. With 5 bases clipped from V and 4 bases from J, the junction kept 11 bases outside the gene matches. CDR1 is SQVTM and CDR2 is ANQGSEA in the germline V gene. This CDR3 is built from 16 residues. This CDR3 reads CSVSGTGRPFNEKLFF. The CDR3 DNA reads TGCAGCGTTTCTGGGACAGGGCGCCCCTTTAATGAAAAACTGTTTTTT.

This CDR3 reads CATSEGARQGVGYTF. Written as DNA, the CDR3 is TGTGCCACCAGTGAGGGCGCCCGACAGGGCGTTGGCTACACCTTC. The V gene is TRBV24-1, the J gene TRBJ1-2, with TRBD1 identical over 7 bases. This CDR3 region has 15 residues. J was trimmed by 7 bases and V by 4 bases; bases with no gene match: 11. Germline V gives CDR1 KGHDR, CDR2 SFDVKD.

With regard to this clone: The same CDR3 can be traced to other DNA sequences in this sample. The chain combines TRBV19 with TRBJ1-2, with a possible D match to TRBD1 (5 bases). The V end was cut by 6 bases, the J end by 1 base, with 9 bases between. Germline CDR1 reads LNHDA; CDR2 reads SQIVND (reference sequence). This CDR3 region has 13 residues. For the CDR3, the DNA is TGTGCCAGTAGCCCTGACAGTAACTATGGCTACACCTTC. It is translated as CASSPDSNYGYTF.

The rearrangement links TRBV13 to TRBJ2-1, with 9 bases fitting TRBD2. This CDR3 spans 15 amino acids. Germline assignment: CDR1 PRHDT and CDR2 FYEKMQ (reference sequence). V shed 0 bases, J shed 6 bases, and the junction held 3 bases outside the gene matches. The CDR3 DNA reads TGTGCCAGCAGCTTAGGGGGACTAGCCGTCAATGAGCAGTTCTTC. It yields the protein CASSLGGLAVNEQFF.

V usage is TRBV9 and J usage is TRBJ2-3; TRBD2 matches at 10 bases. The CDR3 extends over 15 amino acids. V dropped 4 bases and J dropped 5; count of bases not matched to a gene: 7. In germline, CDR1 is SGDLS, CDR2 YYNGEE. CDR3 residues: CASSPLAGVRDTQYF. In nucleotides, the CDR3 is TGTGCCAGCAGCCCTCTAGCGGGAGTACGAGATACGCAGTATTTT. Based on the CDR3 plus reference TRBV9 and TRBJ2-3, the full variable domain is DSGVTQTPKHLITATGQRVTLRCSPRSGDLSVYWYQQSLDQGLQFLIQYYNGEERAKGNILERFSAQQFPDLHSELNLSSLELGDSALYFCASSPLAGVRDTQYFGPGTRLTVL.